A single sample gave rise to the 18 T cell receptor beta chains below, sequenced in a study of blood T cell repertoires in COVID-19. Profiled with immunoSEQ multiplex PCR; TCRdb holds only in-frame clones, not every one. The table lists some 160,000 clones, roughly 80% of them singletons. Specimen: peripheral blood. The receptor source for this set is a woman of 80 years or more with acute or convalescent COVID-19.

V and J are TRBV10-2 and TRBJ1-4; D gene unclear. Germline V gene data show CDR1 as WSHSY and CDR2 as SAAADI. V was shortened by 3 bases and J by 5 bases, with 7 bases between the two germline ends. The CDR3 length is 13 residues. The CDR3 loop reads CASSEPVNEKLFF. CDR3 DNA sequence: TGCGCCAGCAGTGAACCGGTAAATGAAAAACTGTTTTTT.

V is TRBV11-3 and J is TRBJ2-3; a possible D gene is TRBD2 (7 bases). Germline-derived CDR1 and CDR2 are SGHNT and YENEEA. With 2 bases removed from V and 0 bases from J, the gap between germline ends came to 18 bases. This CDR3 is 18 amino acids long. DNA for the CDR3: TGTGCCAGCAGCTTATTAGCCGGGGGGCCTTTAAGCACAGATACGCAGTATTTT. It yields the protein CASSLLAGGPLSTDTQYF.

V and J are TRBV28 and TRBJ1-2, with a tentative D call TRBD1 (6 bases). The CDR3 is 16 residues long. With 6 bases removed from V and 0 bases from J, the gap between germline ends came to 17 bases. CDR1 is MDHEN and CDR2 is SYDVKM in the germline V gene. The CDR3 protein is CASRRRRGRANYGYTF. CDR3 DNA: TGTGCCAGCAGGAGAAGGAGGGGGAGGGCTAACTATGGCTACACCTTC.

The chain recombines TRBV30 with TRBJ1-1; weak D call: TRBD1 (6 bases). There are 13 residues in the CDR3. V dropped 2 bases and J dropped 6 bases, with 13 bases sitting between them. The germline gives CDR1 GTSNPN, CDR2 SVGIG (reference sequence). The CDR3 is CAWSLTGRAEAFF. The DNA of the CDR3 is TGTGCCTGGAGTCTTACAGGGCGAGCTGAAGCTTTCTTT.

CDR3 bases: TGTGCCAGCAGCCCTCGGGACAGCGGGAATTCACCCCTCCACTTT. This sequence encodes CASSPRDSGNSPLHF. V usage is TRBV4-2 and J usage is TRBJ1-6; TRBD1 matches at 7 bases. The V gene end was trimmed by 4 bases and the J gene end by 7 bases; junction bases not matched to a gene: 7. This CDR3 contains 15 residues. Germline V lookup: CDR1 LGHNA, CDR2 YNFKEQ.

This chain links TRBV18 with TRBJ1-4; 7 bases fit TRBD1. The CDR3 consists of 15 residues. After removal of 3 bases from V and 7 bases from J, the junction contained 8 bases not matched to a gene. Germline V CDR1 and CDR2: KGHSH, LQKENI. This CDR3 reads CASSPTGADGEKLFF. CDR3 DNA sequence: TGTGCCAGCTCACCCACAGGGGCAGATGGTGAAAAACTGTTTTTT.

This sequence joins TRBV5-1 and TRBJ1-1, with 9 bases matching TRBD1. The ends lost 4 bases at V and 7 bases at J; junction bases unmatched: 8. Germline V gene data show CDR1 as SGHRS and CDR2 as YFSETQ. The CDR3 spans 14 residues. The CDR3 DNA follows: TGCGCCAGCAGCCACCGGGACAGGGTAGGTGAAGCTTTCTTT. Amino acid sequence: CASSHRDRVGEAFF. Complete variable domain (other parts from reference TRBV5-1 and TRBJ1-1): KAGVTQTPRYLIKTRGQQVTLSCSPISGHRSVSWYQQTPGQGLQFLFEYFSETQRNKGNFPGRFSGRQFSNSRSEMNVSTLELGDSALYLCASSHRDRVGEAFFGQGTRLTVV.

The CDR3 DNA follows: TGTGCCAGCTCTTTCACAGGGGGAAATACTGAAGCTTTCTTT. Its protein is CASSFTGGNTEAFF. The chain joins TRBV6-5 to TRBJ1-1, with 8 bases identical to TRBD1. This CDR3 has 14 amino acids. Germline trimming cut 8 bases from V and 5 bases from J; bases unmatched to any gene: 10. Germline CDR1 is MNHEY and CDR2 is SVGAGI.

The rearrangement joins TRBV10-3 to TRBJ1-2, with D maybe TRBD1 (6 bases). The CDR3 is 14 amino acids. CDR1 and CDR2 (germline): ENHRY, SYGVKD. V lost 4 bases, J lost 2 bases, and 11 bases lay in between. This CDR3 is CAISASDRNYGYTF. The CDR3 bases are TGTGCCATCAGTGCCTCTGACAGGAACTATGGCTACACCTTC.

CDR3 protein: CASGPIRDSDTIYF. The DNA of the CDR3 is TGTGCCAGTGGTCCGATCCGGGACTCAGACACCATATATTTT. V and J are TRBV19 and TRBJ1-3; D may be TRBD1 (5 bases). Germline assignment: CDR1 LNHDA and CDR2 SQIVND (reference sequence). The V gene lost 8 bases and the J gene lost 8 bases, with 19 bases spanning the gap. This CDR3 contains 14 residues.

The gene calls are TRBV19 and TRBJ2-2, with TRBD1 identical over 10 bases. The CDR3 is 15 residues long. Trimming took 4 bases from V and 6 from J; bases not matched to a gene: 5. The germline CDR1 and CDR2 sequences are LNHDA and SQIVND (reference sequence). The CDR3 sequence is CASSKVTGGSGELFF. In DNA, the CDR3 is TGTGCCAGTAGTAAGGTGACAGGGGGCTCCGGGGAGCTGTTTTTT.

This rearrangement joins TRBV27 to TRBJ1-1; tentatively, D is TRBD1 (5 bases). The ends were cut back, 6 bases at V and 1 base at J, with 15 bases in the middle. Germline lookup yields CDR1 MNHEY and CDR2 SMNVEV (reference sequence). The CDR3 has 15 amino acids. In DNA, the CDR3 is TGTGCCAGCAGACCGACCCCCAGGGAGAACACTGAAGCTTTCTTT. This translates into CASRPTPRENTEAFF.

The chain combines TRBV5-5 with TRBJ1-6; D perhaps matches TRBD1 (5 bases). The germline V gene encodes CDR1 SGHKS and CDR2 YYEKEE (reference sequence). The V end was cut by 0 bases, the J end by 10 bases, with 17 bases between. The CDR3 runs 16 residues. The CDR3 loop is CASSLGGGIRDSPLHF. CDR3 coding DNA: TGTGCCAGCAGCTTGGGCGGCGGGATCAGGGACTCACCCCTCCACTTT.

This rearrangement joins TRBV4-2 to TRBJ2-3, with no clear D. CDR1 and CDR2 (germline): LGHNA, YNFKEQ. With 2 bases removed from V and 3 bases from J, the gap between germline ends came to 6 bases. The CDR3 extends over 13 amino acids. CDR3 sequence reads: CASSQPGTDTQYF. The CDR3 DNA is TGTGCCAGCAGCCAACCCGGGACAGATACGCAGTATTTT.

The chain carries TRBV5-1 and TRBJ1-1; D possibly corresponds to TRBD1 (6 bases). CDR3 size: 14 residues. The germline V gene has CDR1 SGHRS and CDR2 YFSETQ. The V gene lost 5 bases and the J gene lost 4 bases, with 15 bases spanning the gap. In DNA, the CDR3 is TGCGCCAGCAGGGTGTCAGGGGCCGGCACTGAAGCTTTCTTT. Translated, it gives CASRVSGAGTEAFF. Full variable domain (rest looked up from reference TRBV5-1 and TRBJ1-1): KAGVTQTPRYLIKTRGQQVTLSCSPISGHRSVSWYQQTPGQGLQFLFEYFSETQRNKGNFPGRFSGRQFSNSRSEMNVSTLELGDSALYLCASRVSGAGTEAFFGQGTRLTVV.

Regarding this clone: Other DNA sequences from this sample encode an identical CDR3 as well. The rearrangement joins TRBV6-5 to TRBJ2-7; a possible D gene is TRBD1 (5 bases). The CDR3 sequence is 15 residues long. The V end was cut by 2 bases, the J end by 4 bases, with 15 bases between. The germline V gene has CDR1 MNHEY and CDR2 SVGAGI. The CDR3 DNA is TGTGCCAGCAGTTACGTCGGGCAGGGTTATTACGAGCAGTACTTC. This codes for CASSYVGQGYYEQYF.

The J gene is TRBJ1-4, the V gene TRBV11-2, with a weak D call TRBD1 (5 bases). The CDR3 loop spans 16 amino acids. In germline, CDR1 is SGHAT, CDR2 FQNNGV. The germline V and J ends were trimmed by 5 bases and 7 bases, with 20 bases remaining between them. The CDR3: CASSLGDFRGAEKLFF. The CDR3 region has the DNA TGTGCCAGCAGCCTCGGGGACTTCCGAGGGGCTGAAAAACTGTTTTTT.

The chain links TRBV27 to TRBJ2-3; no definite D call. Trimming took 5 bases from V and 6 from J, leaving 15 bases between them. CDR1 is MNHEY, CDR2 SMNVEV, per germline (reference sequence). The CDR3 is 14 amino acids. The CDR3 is CASSPQPPLDTQYF. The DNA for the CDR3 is TGTGCCAGCAGTCCCCAACCCCCACTCGATACGCAGTATTTT.